This TCR beta chain stems from a study of T cells in Graves' hyperthyroidism and ophthalmopathy. General study findings and limits: Ophthalmopathy was distinguished from stable hyperthyroidism by 13 V-J signatures.

The investigators amplified TCR beta CDR3 regions from RNA transcripts. The study used the HTBI primer set for a first-round RT-PCR of the TCR CDR3. TCRdb itself ran the multiplex PCR reads through MiXCR, one entry per CDR3 protein. The table records a few hundred thousand distinct CDR3 sequences, about an eighth of them present only once. On this clonotype: The target antigen is unknown.

The CDR3 has 11 residues. V dropped 8 bases and J dropped 3 bases, with 7 bases sitting between them. CDR1 MNHEY and CDR2 SVGEGT come from the germline V gene. The chain carries TRBV6-2 or TRBV6-3 and TRBJ1-1; D is uncertain. The TCR originated in a woman between 18 and 29 years old with Graves' hyperthyroidism. The sample comprised blood. This CDR3 reads CASANHTEAFF. As DNA, the CDR3 is TGTGCCAGCGCCAACCACACTGAAGCTTTCTTT.